This TCR beta chain was sequenced for a study of T cell responses to AZD1222 COVID-19 vaccine (dated by TCRdb to 2020 to 2022). Background for the entire study: TCR sequencing covered fewer than 250 trial participants: 200 to 220 given two doses of AZD1222 and 26 given two doses of MenACWY control vaccine. Enrollment into the trials was organized by age into subgroups of 18-55, 56-69 and 70-plus years, and those subgroups contained roughly 140, 27 and 60 TCR-sequenced participants, respectively. Results the study describes overall, beyond this receptor: A significant rise in spike-specific TCR breadth and depth was observed after two AZD1222 doses relative to day 0 and relative to MenACWY recipients. The whole spike protein was spanned by vaccine-associated CD4 TCRs, and dominant responses were seen in regions 160-218 and 743-854. Because no day 14 peak-response samples were available, repertoires were characterized only after the peak T cell response. The 56-69-year group was small, and its depth increase did not reach significance, likely because of low power. Conclusions about previously exposed vaccinees are limited because only six or seven AZD1222 recipients were SARS-CoV-2 seropositive at baseline. Participants were mostly white British, with more females than males. The authors suggested clonal diversity may have been underestimated. Reportedly, close to half of the unique spike-specific TCRs recognized epitopes lying outside the regions that are mutated in the B.1.351 and B.1.1.7 variants.

Concerning this clone: No antigen is known for it. There are no base qualities to consult, and no much larger clone falls within one base.

Taken from the germline V gene (reference sequence), the CDR1 and CDR2 loops are MNHEY and SMNVEV. Reading from cysteine to phenylalanine, the CDR3 counts 14 amino acids. Left in the record is the CDR3 DNA by itself, 42 bases read in frame from the first base. From V the trimming removes 8 bases and from J it removes 1 base, while the gene matches leave 5 bases of the junction unaccounted for. The time point label corresponds to: about 28 days (+/-7) after the second vaccine dose. AZD1222 recipients given second doses at about 4 weeks or at about 12 weeks were pooled, since spike-specific TCR depth and breadth were not found to differ between the two schedules. Samples from vaccinated people were obtained from the UK trials COV001 and COV002, which included a single-blind randomized controlled phase 2/3 trial of AZD1222 (ChAdOx1 nCoV-19) in healthy adults. For TCRbeta chain sequencing, PBMC samples from trial participants were taken at day 0 and at day 28 after the second dose.

The CDR3 regions of human TCRbeta chains were subjected to immunosequencing. For the original study's pipeline: TCRs in the repertoires were compared against a reference library of SARS-CoV-2-specific TCRs that had been generated with the MIRA antigen-specificity platform. Breadth was defined as the fraction of unique TCRs that were SARS-CoV-2-associated, and depth was defined as the fraction of total T cells that were SARS-CoV-2-associated. Each spike-specific TCR was assigned to its reactive spike region and to a CD4 or CD8 class using the MIRA data. Log10-transformed breadth and depth values were compared by one-way ANOVA with Sidak's multiple comparisons tests. This is the immuneACCESS table as TCRdb keeps it, with only in-frame sequences that have V and J called. A part of the clones is gone; compared with another copy, unresolved V genes explain less than half, and the rest is unexplained. D and trimming come from the DNA, and the V and J calls and clone size come from that table. Counted in this sample were some 100,000 clones; just over 85% of them appeared once. Clones ranked in the top ten supply 17% of the sample.

This receptor was taken from an adult who received the AZD1222 COVID-19 vaccine. This sample comprised peripheral blood, obtained 28 days after the second AZD1222 dose. The rearrangement joined TRBV27 to TRBJ1-1, with 9 bases aligning to TRBD1. In nucleotides, the sequence is TGTGCCAGCGGACTGACAGGGGGGAACACTGAAGCTTTCTTT. Translated, it reads CASGLTGGNTEAFF.